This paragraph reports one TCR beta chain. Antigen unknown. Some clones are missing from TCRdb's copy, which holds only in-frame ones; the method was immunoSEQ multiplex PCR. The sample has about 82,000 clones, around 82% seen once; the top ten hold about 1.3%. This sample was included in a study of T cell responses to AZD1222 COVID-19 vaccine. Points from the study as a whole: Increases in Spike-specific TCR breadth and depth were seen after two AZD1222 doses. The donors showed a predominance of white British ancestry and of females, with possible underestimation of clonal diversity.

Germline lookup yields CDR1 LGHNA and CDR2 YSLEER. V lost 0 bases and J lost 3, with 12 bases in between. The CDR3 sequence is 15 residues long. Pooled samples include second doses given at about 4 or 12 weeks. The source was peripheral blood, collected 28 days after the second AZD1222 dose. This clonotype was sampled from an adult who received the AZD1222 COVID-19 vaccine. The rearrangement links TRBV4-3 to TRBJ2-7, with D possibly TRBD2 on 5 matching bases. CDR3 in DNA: TGCGCCAGCAGCCAAGATTGGGGAGTAAACTACGAGCAGTACTTC. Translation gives CASSQDWGVNYEQYF.